A selection of T cell receptor beta chains follows, all from one sample in a study of blood T cell repertoires in COVID-19. Using immunoSEQ multiplex PCR, the repertoire was profiled, and TCRdb retains in-frame clones only, with some absent. The table records fewer than 350,000 clones, 70% to 90% of them present only once. The sample was peripheral blood. The origin of the receptors is a human donor in a cohort sampled during active COVID-19. CDR3s include the opening cysteine and the closing phenylalanine or tryptophan. D genes are given only for firm matches. Only some rows state a clone size, as once, few, many or a class for expanded clones.

CATGGRRQYF TGTGCCACCGGAGGGAGGCGGCAGTACTTC TRBV28 - TRBJ2-7 few
CASSFLAGPETQYF TGTGCCAGCAGCTTCCTAGCGGGGCCCGAGACGCAGTATTTT TRBV7-8 TRBD2 TRBJ2-3 once
CASRSSGNLYNEQFF TGTGCCAGTAGGAGTAGCGGTAACCTCTACAATGAGCAGTTCTTC TRBV19 - TRBJ2-1 -
CASSGGTVQETQYF TGTGCCAGTAGTGGAGGGACAGTCCAAGAGACCCAGTACTTC TRBV19 - TRBJ2-5 -
CASSEYLAGWNEQFF TGTGCCAGCAGTGAATATCTAGCGGGGTGGAATGAGCAGTTCTTC TRBV6-1 TRBD2 TRBJ2-1 -
CAISESPGGTEAFF TGTGCCATCAGTGAGTCCCCGGGGGGCACTGAAGCTTTCTTT TRBV10-3 - TRBJ1-1 -
CASSEGNRPGVYEQYF TGTGCCAGCAGCGAAGGGAATCGCCCAGGGGTCTACGAGCAGTACTTC TRBV14 - TRBJ2-7 -
CAITQALANEQFF TGTGCCATCACACAGGCCTTGGCTAATGAGCAGTTCTTC TRBV10-3 - TRBJ2-1 -
CASSLGGSSIFGNTIYF TGTGCCAGCAGCTTGGGTGGCAGTTCCATTTTTGGAAACACCATATATTTT TRBV5-4 - TRBJ1-3 -
CASSNTGGDEAFF TGCGCCAGCAGCAATACAGGGGGCGATGAAGCTTTCTTT TRBV5-1 TRBD1 TRBJ1-1 many
CASSLPGHGNEQYF TGCGCCAGCAGCTTACCGGGACACGGAAACGAGCAGTACTTC TRBV5-1 - TRBJ2-7 -
CASSTLYSGNEQYF TGCGCCAGCAGCACCTTATACTCAGGGAACGAGCAGTACTTC TRBV5-1 - TRBJ2-7 -
CASSLANEIYTF TGCGCCAGCAGCTTGGCCAACGAGATCTACACCTTC TRBV5-1 - TRBJ1-2 once
CASSEHRVNTEAFF TGCGCCAGCAGTGAGCATAGAGTGAACACTGAAGCTTTCTTT TRBV10-1 - TRBJ1-1 -
CASSSAASRDQETQYF TGTGCCAGCAGCTCAGCTGCTAGCCGCGATCAAGAGACCCAGTACTTC TRBV3-1/TRBV3-2 - TRBJ2-5 many
CASKAGLGEQYF TGTGCCAGCAAGGCGGGTCTCGGCGAGCAGTACTTC TRBV28 - TRBJ2-7 -
CASSIAQGTYGYTF TGTGCCAGTAGTATAGCGCAGGGGACCTATGGCTACACCTTC TRBV19 - TRBJ1-2 once
CASSWAGNTGELFF TGTGCCAGCAGTTGGGCAGGGAACACCGGGGAGCTGTTTTTT TRBV6-5 - TRBJ2-2 -
CAISAGQGNLIEQYF TGTGCCATCAGTGCCGGACAGGGGAATTTGATCGAGCAGTACTTC TRBV10-3 TRBD1 TRBJ2-7 -
CASKGSVYTEAFF TGTGCCAGCAAGGGGTCTGTGTACACTGAAGCTTTCTTT TRBV2 - TRBJ1-1 -
CSVDAPRERADTQYF TGCAGCGTTGACGCGCCGAGGGAGAGGGCAGATACGCAGTATTTT TRBV29-1 - TRBJ2-3 -
CASGLVNGIRDRHYNEQFF TGTGCTAGTGGTTTGGTAAACGGTATCCGGGACAGGCACTACAATGAGCAGTTCTTC TRBV12-5 TRBD1 TRBJ2-1 -
CASSVKDRPNYGYTF TGTGCCAGCAGCGTGAAGGACAGGCCAAACTATGGCTACACCTTC TRBV5-4 TRBD1 TRBJ1-2 -
CATSRYPDNSYGYTF TGTGCCACCAGCAGATACCCAGACAACTCGTATGGCTACACCTTC TRBV15 - TRBJ1-2 -
CASSYTVGYGYTF TGTGCCAGCAGTTACACAGTGGGCTATGGCTACACCTTC TRBV12-3/TRBV12-4 - TRBJ1-2 -
CALRENYGYTF TGTGCTCTGCGGGAGAACTATGGCTACACCTTC TRBV30 - TRBJ1-2 few
CASSLGTANNQPQHF TGTGCCAGCAGCTTAGGGACAGCTAACAATCAGCCCCAGCATTTT TRBV7-9 - TRBJ1-5 few
CASILSRTGQETQYF TGTGCCAGCATCCTCTCTCGGACAGGGCAAGAGACCCAGTACTTC TRBV5-6 TRBD1 TRBJ2-5 -
CASSTGTGDLGQPQHF TGTGCCAGCAGTACGGGGACAGGGGACTTGGGGCAGCCCCAGCATTTT TRBV6-2/TRBV6-3 TRBD1 TRBJ1-5 few
CSAPNPYEQYF TGCAGTGCTCCTAACCCCTACGAGCAGTACTTC TRBV20-1 - TRBJ2-7 -
CASSLERLGSSEAFF TGCGCCAGCAGCTTGGAGCGGCTTGGTTCCTCTGAAGCTTTCTTT TRBV5-1 - TRBJ1-1 -
CASSLRTLAYEQHF TGTGCCAGCAGCCTCCGCACGCTAGCATACGAGCAGCACTTC TRBV27 - TRBJ2-7 -
CASSEAEVYGYTF TGTGCCAGCAGTGAAGCAGAGGTCTATGGCTACACCTTC TRBV6-1 - TRBJ1-2 few
CASSLDGTGGNEQFF TGTGCCAGCAGCTTAGACGGGACAGGTGGTAATGAGCAGTTCTTC TRBV7-2 TRBD1 TRBJ2-1 -
CASSEARGGTDTQYF TGTGCCAGCAGTGAAGCGCGGGGGGGCACAGATACGCAGTATTTT TRBV6-1 TRBD2 TRBJ2-3 -
CASSYSRVFDTEAFF TGTGCCAGCAGTTACTCGCGGGTTTTCGACACTGAAGCTTTCTTT TRBV6-5 - TRBJ1-1 -
CASSVGPPSGGAPYNEQFF TGTGCCAGCAGCGTAGGCCCTCCTAGCGGGGGGGCCCCCTACAATGAGCAGTTCTTC TRBV9 TRBD2 TRBJ2-1 -
CASSQRMGGTDTQYF TGTGCCAGCAGCCAAAGGATGGGAGGCACAGATACGCAGTATTTT TRBV4-2 - TRBJ2-3 once
CASSEIAGDFLGTQYF TGCGCCAGCAGTGAGATTGCGGGGGATTTTCTGGGTACGCAGTATTTT TRBV10-2 TRBD2 TRBJ2-3 once
CATSRDGTGTQYF TGTGCCACCAGCAGAGATGGAACAGGTACGCAGTATTTT TRBV15 - TRBJ2-3 -
CASSLLGQGGSNYGYTF TGTGCCAGCAGCCTCCTGGGACAGGGGGGCTCTAACTATGGCTACACCTTC TRBV13 TRBD1 TRBJ1-2 -
CASSYSGGNTGELFF TGTGCCAGCAGTTACTCGGGGGGGAACACCGGGGAGCTGTTTTTT TRBV6-5 - TRBJ2-2 -
CASSSRLANTDTQYF TGTGCCAGCAGCTCCCGACTAGCCAACACAGATACGCAGTATTTT TRBV9 TRBD2 TRBJ2-3 -
CASSPLRGGDQPQHF TGTGCCAGCTCACCACTCAGGGGAGGGGATCAGCCCCAGCATTTT TRBV18 - TRBJ1-5 -
CASSSEPSRGEQYF TGTGCCAGCAGCTCTGAGCCCTCCCGGGGCGAGCAGTACTTC TRBV5-4 - TRBJ2-7 medium-sized
CASSVSGEQNIQYF TGTGCCAGCAGCGTGTCGGGGGAGCAAAACATTCAGTACTTC TRBV9 - TRBJ2-4 -
CASSMIERSYGYTF TGTGCCAGTAGTATGATAGAGCGTAGCTATGGCTACACCTTC TRBV19 - TRBJ1-2 once
CASSSWGRGDPYEQYF TGTGCCAGCAGCTCCTGGGGGCGGGGGGATCCCTACGAGCAGTACTTC TRBV5-4 TRBD2 TRBJ2-7 -
CASSEVWAEDLYEQYF TGCGCCAGCAGTGAAGTCTGGGCAGAAGATTTATACGAGCAGTACTTC TRBV10-2 - TRBJ2-7 -
CASTLNRGAVAFF TGTGCCAGCACTCTAAATCGCGGGGCCGTCGCTTTCTTT TRBV6-5 - TRBJ1-1 -
CASSFTGGDEQFF TGTGCCAGCAGCTTCACAGGGGGCGATGAGCAGTTCTTC TRBV13 TRBD1 TRBJ2-1 -
CASSFGGPGANVLTF TGTGCCAGCAGCTTTGGCGGGCCCGGGGCCAACGTCCTGACTTTC TRBV7-3 - TRBJ2-6 -
CAWSRQQNTEAFF TGTGCCTGGAGTAGACAGCAGAACACTGAAGCTTTCTTT TRBV30 - TRBJ1-1 -
CASSPASGHTGELFF TGCGCCTCCTCGCCGGCTAGCGGGCACACCGGGGAGCTGTTTTTT TRBV10-1 TRBD2 TRBJ2-2 few
CASSYLGLNYGYTF TGTGCCAGCAGTTACTTGGGACTTAACTATGGCTACACCTTC TRBV6-5 - TRBJ1-2 -